Below, 12 T cell receptor beta chains from the same sample are listed, as sequenced in a study of cytomegalovirus exposure and HLA in healthy donors. Researchers ran the PCR with 60 Vbeta and 13 Jbeta primers. Clones were read by immunoSEQ multiplex PCR, and TCRdb kept only the in-frame ones, dropping some. The data contain just under 250,000 clones, roughly 82% of them seen just once; the ten biggest clones take up over 5%. Sequenced sample: PBMCs. The receptor source for this set is a woman aged 40 to 49 in good health and CMV-seropositive.

The genes are TRBV6-5 and TRBJ2-7, with TRBD2 matching over 7 bases. Germline-derived CDR1 and CDR2 are MNHEY and SVGAGI. The CDR3 runs 13 residues. The junction had 2 bases not matched to a gene; V was cut back by 0 bases and J by 6 bases. The CDR3 sequence: CASSYSKRGEQYF. The CDR3, as DNA: TGTGCCAGCAGTTACTCGAAGCGGGGCGAGCAGTACTTC.

The chain links TRBV10-2 to TRBJ2-2, with 8 positions matching TRBD2. V lost 8 bases to trimming and J lost 0 bases; unmatched junction nucleotides: 8. The CDR3 has 16 amino acids. From germline, CDR1 is WSHSY and CDR2 SAAADI. Written as DNA, the CDR3 is TGCGCCAGCGGGGGACCGGGACTAGCGAACACCGGGGAGCTGTTTTTT. This translates into CASGGPGLANTGELFF.

This clone was seen only once. This rearrangement joins TRBV5-1 to TRBJ1-2, with TRBD1 identical over 7 bases. Germline V gene sequence: CDR1 SGHRS, CDR2 YFSETQ. V lost 4 bases and J lost 3; bases outside the gene matches: 9. The CDR3 sequence is 15 residues long. CDR3 residues: CASSTTTGPHYGYTF. CDR3 coding DNA: TGCGCCAGCAGCACGACGACAGGGCCACACTATGGCTACACCTTC.

This chain joins TRBV5-1 and TRBJ1-2; 7 bases agree with TRBD1. V lost 4 bases, J lost 5 bases, and 8 bases stayed unmatched. Germline-derived CDR1 and CDR2 are SGHRS and YFSETQ. CDR3 length: 14 amino acids. CDR3 sequence (DNA): TGCGCCAGCAGCCCCAGACAGGGCCCATATGGCTACACCTTC. Translation gives CASSPRQGPYGYTF. Filled out from reference TRBV5-1 and TRBJ1-2, the complete variable domain reads KAGVTQTPRYLIKTRGQQVTLSCSPISGHRSVSWYQQTPGQGLQFLFEYFSETQRNKGNFPGRFSGRQFSNSRSEMNVSTLELGDSALYLCASSPRQGPYGYTFGSGTRLTVV.

This chain uses TRBV13 with TRBJ1-3; possibly TRBD1 for D (5 bases). V was pared by 0 bases and J by 2 bases, with 8 bases between. The CDR3 has 15 amino acids. Looked up from germline, CDR1 is PRHDT and CDR2 is FYEKMQ (reference sequence). The DNA of the CDR3 is TGTGCCAGCAGCTTAGGGGAGGGGCCTGGAAACACCATATATTTT. This encodes CASSLGEGPGNTIYF.

The chain is built from TRBV18 and TRBJ2-3, with no clear D. The V end was cut by 2 bases, the J end by 2 bases, with 8 bases between. The CDR3 is 14 amino acids. The V gene's germline CDR1 is KGHSH and CDR2 LQKENI. This chain's CDR3 is CASSPKRATDTQYF. The CDR3 bases are TGTGCCAGCTCACCAAAAAGAGCCACAGATACGCAGTATTTT.

This chain connects TRBV6-1 to TRBJ2-5; D might be TRBD1 (5 bases). The CDR3 covers 14 residues. Germline V CDR1 and CDR2: MNHNS, SASEGT. V lost 2 bases, J lost 7 bases, and 14 bases lay in between. The chain's CDR3 is CASSERGWKWTQYF. The CDR3, as DNA: TGTGCCAGCAGTGAAAGGGGATGGAAATGGACCCAGTACTTC.

This clone was seen only a few times. The chain couples TRBV6-5 to TRBJ2-5, with TRBD1 matching over 8 bases. Looked up from germline, CDR1 is MNHEY and CDR2 is SVGAGI. Trimming removed 5 bases from V and 7 bases from J; junction bases left unmatched: 6. The CDR3 contains 13 residues. CDR3 in DNA: TGTGCCAGCAGTCGGACAGGGACGGGGACCCAGTACTTC. Amino acids: CASSRTGTGTQYF.

V is TRBV7-3 and J is TRBJ2-3; 7 bases map to TRBD1. The length of the CDR3 is 15 residues. V lost 6 bases, J lost 1 base, and 7 bases stayed unmatched. CDR1 is SGHTA, CDR2 FQGTGA, per germline. The CDR3 coding sequence is TGTGCCAGCAGTCCGACAGGGTTACGCACAGATACGCAGTATTTT. Residues: CASSPTGLRTDTQYF.

The genes are TRBV4-3 and TRBJ2-5; 7 nucleotides align to TRBD2. V trimming: 1 base; J trimming: 6 bases; junction bases outside the gene matches: 8. The CDR3 covers 15 residues. The germline V gene has CDR1 LGHNA and CDR2 YSLEER. The CDR3 sequence is CASSQVAMGGKTQYF. The CDR3 DNA reads TGCGCCAGCAGCCAAGTGGCCATGGGGGGGAAGACCCAGTACTTC.

This sequence joins TRBV29-1 and TRBJ1-1; no clear D. The CDR3 totals 13 residues. Trimming removed 1 base from V and 0 bases from J, with 6 bases in between. Germline loops: CDR1 SQVTM, CDR2 ANQGSEA. CDR3 DNA sequence: TGCAGCGTTGAAGGCCAGATGAACACTGAAGCTTTCTTT. Protein product: CSVEGQMNTEAFF.

This chain joins TRBV7-2 and TRBJ2-1; tentative D call: TRBD2 (5 bases). Trimming pared 5 bases from V and 4 bases from J, leaving 9 bases between. This CDR3 has 13 residues. Germline lookup yields CDR1 SGHTA and CDR2 FQGNSA. CDR3 residues: CASSRTLYNEQFF. CDR3 sequence (DNA): TGTGCCAGCAGCCGGACTTTGTACAATGAGCAGTTCTTC.